The 2 T cell receptor beta chains below were found in one sample sequenced in a study of cytomegalovirus exposure and HLA in healthy donors. Primers: 60 Vbeta forward and 13 Jbeta reverse. The protocol was immunoSEQ multiplex PCR, while the TCRdb copy is restricted to in-frame clones and leaves out a portion. The specimen's table records some 72,000 clones. What was sequenced was PBMCs. Every receptor here comes from a boy younger than 18 in good health and CMV-seronegative.

The CDR3 reads CASSLGLAGIDTDTQYF. The CDR3, as DNA: TGCGCCAGCAGCTTGGGTCTAGCGGGAATTGACACAGATACGCAGTATTTT. The V and J genes are TRBV5-1 and TRBJ2-3, with 9 bases fitting TRBD2. Trimming cost V 0 bases and J 2 bases; bases outside gene matches: 7. Germline V gene lookup returns CDR1 SGHRS and CDR2 YFSETQ. CDR3 length: 17 amino acids.

The CDR3 DNA reads TGTGCCAGTAGTATAGATGCAGGGGTTACTGAAGCTTTCTTT. This gives the protein CASSIDAGVTEAFF. The rearrangement joins TRBV19 to TRBJ1-1; weak D call: TRBD1 (6 bases). The V end was cut by 0 bases, the J end by 5 bases, with 10 bases between. Germline loops: CDR1 LNHDA, CDR2 SQIVND (reference sequence). The CDR3 consists of 14 residues. Combining the CDR3 with reference TRBV19 and TRBJ1-1 gives the whole variable domain DGGITQSPKYLFRKEGQNVTLSCEQNLNHDAMYWYRQDPGQGLRLIYYSQIVNDFQKGDIAEGYSVSREKKESFPLTVTSAQKNPTAFYLCASSIDAGVTEAFFGQGTRLTVV.